The 3 T cell receptor beta chains given below trace back to one sample, sequenced in a study of blood T cells in healthy people across ages. The second PCR ran roughly 7 to 11 cycles with a sample-barcoded 5' primer and J-beta primers. MiXCR was run by TCRdb on the 5' RACE reads, yielding one entry per CDR3 protein. The sample records some 1.5 million distinct CDR3 sequences, over 25% being singletons. Sequences were obtained from blood. These receptors were collected from a young woman in good health.

The V call is TRBV11-2, the J call TRBJ2-3, with 15 bases matching TRBD2. This CDR3 comprises 16 residues. Germline-derived CDR1 and CDR2 are SGHAT and FQNNGV. V was pared by 5 bases and J by 6 bases, with 6 bases of the junction left unmatched. The CDR3 spells CASSRRTSGGVDTQYF. DNA for the CDR3: TGTGCCAGCAGCCGGAGGACTAGCGGGGGGGTTGATACGCAGTATTTT.

V is TRBV20-1 and J is TRBJ1-2, with 10 bases that match TRBD1. J gave up 0 bases and V 0 bases, and 4 bases lay outside the gene matches. The CDR3 contains 16 residues. The germline V gene encodes CDR1 DFQATT and CDR2 SNEGSKA (reference sequence). CDR3 sequence (DNA): TGCAGTGCTAGAGACGGGGACAGGGGCCCTAACTATGGCTACACCTTC. It specifies CSARDGDRGPNYGYTF.

The genes are TRBV15 and TRBJ2-6, with D possibly TRBD2 on 6 matching bases. With 1 base removed from V and 0 bases from J, the gap between germline ends came to 13 bases. Germline CDR1 LNHNV, CDR2 YYDKDF (reference sequence). CDR3 length: 18 residues. DNA of the CDR3: TGTGCCACCAGCAGAGGACCGCGGGGCCTCTCTGGGGCCAACGTCCTGACTTTC. It is translated as CATSRGPRGLSGANVLTF.